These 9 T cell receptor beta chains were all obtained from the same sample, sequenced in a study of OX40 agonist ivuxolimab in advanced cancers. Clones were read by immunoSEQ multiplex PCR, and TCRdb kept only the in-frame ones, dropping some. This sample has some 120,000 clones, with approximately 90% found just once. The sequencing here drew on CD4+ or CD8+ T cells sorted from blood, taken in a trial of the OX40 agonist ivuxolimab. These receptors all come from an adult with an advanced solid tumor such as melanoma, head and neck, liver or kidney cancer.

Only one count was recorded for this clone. The CDR3 DNA reads as TGTGCCAGCAATAGCAGGGCTGGGGACACTGAAGCTTTCTTT. Its translation is CASNSRAGDTEAFF. The chain combines TRBV25-1 with TRBJ1-1, with a possible D match to TRBD1 (5 bases). Trimming shortened V by 7 bases and J by 3 bases, and 15 bases separated the two germline ends. Germline assignment: CDR1 MGHDK and CDR2 SYGVNS. The CDR3 sequence is 14 residues long.

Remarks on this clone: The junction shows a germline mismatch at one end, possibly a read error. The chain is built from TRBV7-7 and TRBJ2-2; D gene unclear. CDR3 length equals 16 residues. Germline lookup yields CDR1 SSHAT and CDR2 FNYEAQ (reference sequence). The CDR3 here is CASSPLTGLNTGELFF. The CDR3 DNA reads TGTGCTAGCAGCCCGCTTACCGGGCTGAACACCGGGGAGCTGTTTTTT. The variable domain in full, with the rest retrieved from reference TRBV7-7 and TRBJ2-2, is GAGVSQSPRYKVTKRGQDVTLRCDPISSHATLYWYQQALGQGPEFLTYFNYEAQPDKSGLPSDRFSAERPEGSISTLTIQRTEQRDSAMYRCASSPLTGLNTGELFFGEGSRLTVL.

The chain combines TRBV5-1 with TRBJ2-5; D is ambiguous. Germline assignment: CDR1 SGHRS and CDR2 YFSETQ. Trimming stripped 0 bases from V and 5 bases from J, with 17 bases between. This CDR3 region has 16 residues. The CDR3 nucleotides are TGCGCCAGCAGCTTGGCCAACACTGACCCCGGGGAGACCCAGTACTTC. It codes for CASSLANTDPGETQYF.

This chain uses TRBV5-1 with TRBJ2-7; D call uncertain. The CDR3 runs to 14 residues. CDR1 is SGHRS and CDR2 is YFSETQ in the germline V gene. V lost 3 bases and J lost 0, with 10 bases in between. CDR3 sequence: CASSSEGASYEQYF. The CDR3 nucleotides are TGCGCCAGCAGCTCCGAAGGAGCCTCCTACGAGCAGTACTTC.

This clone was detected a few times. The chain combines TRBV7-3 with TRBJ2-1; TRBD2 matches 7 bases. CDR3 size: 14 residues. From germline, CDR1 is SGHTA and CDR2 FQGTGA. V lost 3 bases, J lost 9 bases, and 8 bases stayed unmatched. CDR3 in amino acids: CASSFGGRASEQFF. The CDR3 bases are TGTGCCAGCAGCTTCGGAGGGAGGGCCAGTGAGCAGTTCTTC.

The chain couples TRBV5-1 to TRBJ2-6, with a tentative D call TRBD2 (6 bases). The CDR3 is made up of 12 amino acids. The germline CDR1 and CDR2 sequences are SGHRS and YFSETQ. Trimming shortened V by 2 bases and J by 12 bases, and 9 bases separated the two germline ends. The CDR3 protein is CASSLEGGVLTF. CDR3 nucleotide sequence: TGCGCCAGCAGCTTAGAGGGAGGCGTCCTGACTTTC.

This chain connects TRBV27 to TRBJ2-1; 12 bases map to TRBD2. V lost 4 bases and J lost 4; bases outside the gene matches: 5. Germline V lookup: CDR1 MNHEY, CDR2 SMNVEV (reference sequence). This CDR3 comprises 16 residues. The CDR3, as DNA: TGTGCCAGCAGTTCCCCGACTAGCGGGAGTTACAATGAGCAGTTCTTC. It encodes CASSSPTSGSYNEQFF.

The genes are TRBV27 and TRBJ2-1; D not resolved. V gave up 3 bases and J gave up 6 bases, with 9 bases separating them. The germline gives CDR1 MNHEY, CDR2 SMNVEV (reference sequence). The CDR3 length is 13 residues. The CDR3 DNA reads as TGTGCCAGCAGTTTGCTAAGTGGCAATGAGCAGTTCTTC. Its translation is CASSLLSGNEQFF.

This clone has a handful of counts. The CDR3 spells CASSREGSYEQYF. For the CDR3, the DNA is TGCGCCAGCAGCCGGGAGGGGTCCTACGAGCAGTACTTC. This rearrangement joins TRBV5-1 to TRBJ2-7, with 8 bases aligning to TRBD2. CDR3 length equals 13 residues. CDR1 is SGHRS and CDR2 is YFSETQ in the germline V gene. V shed 4 bases, J shed 1 base, and the junction held 1 base outside the gene matches.